These 24 T cell receptor beta chains came from one sample sequenced in a study of blood T cell repertoires in COVID-19. The protocol was immunoSEQ multiplex PCR, while the TCRdb copy is restricted to in-frame clones and leaves out a portion. The table records 98,000 or so clones, about four fifths of them present only once. The sequencing input was peripheral blood. These receptors were taken from a woman between 65 and 79 years old with acute or convalescent COVID-19.

The V call is TRBV29-1, the J call TRBJ1-1, with 9 bases identical to TRBD1. Germline lookup yields CDR1 SQVTM and CDR2 ANQGSEA. This CDR3 has 12 residues. With V trimmed by 4 bases and J by 5 bases, 2 bases remained unmatched. CDR3 in DNA: TGCAGCGTTGTCGACAGGGGGACTGAAGCTTTCTTT. Translating it yields CSVVDRGTEAFF.

The V and J genes are TRBV5-8 and TRBJ2-5; 8 nucleotides match TRBD1. The V gene end was trimmed by 4 bases and the J gene end by 1 base; junction bases not matched to a gene: 6. The CDR3 spans 15 residues. Germline assignment: CDR1 SGHTS and CDR2 YDEGEE. The CDR3 region has the DNA TGTGCCAGCAGCCTGTACGGACAGGGCCAAGAGACCCAGTACTTC. Its translation is CASSLYGQGQETQYF.

V and J are TRBV6-2 or TRBV6-3 and TRBJ2-2; 7 bases map to TRBD2. This CDR3 is 15 amino acids long. The germline V gene encodes CDR1 MNHEY and CDR2 SVGEGT. The ends lost 3 bases at V and 5 bases at J; junction bases unmatched: 6. CDR3 residues: CASSYTSARTGELFF. Written as DNA, the CDR3 is TGTGCCAGCAGTTATACTAGCGCAAGAACCGGGGAGCTGTTTTTT.

This clone was counted a few times. The J gene is TRBJ2-3, the V gene TRBV5-1; the match to TRBD2 covers 10 bases. From germline, CDR1 is SGHRS and CDR2 YFSETQ. J lost 6 bases, V lost 2 bases, and 12 bases had no gene match. This CDR3 region has 17 residues. DNA for the CDR3: TGCGCCAGCAGCTTAGATAGCGGGAGGCCACCGGGGGATACGCAGTATTTT. Translation: CASSLDSGRPPGDTQYF.

The chain has TRBV5-1 and TRBJ1-1; possible D gene TRBD1, 6 bases. Germline V gene lookup returns CDR1 SGHRS and CDR2 YFSETQ. The length of the CDR3 is 15 residues. V gave up 4 bases and J gave up 11 bases, with 24 bases separating them. In DNA form, the CDR3 reads TGCGCCAGCAGCCCCCGCCAAACAGGGATAACATACGCTTTCTTT. This gives the protein CASSPRQTGITYAFF.

This chain links TRBV28 with TRBJ2-3; D is undetermined. Germline lookup yields CDR1 MDHEN and CDR2 SYDVKM. The CDR3 runs to 15 residues. V was clipped by 6 bases and J by 1 base, with 14 bases between them. The CDR3 region has the DNA TGTGCCAGCAGCAGAGTCTCACGGGGCACAGATACGCAGTATTTT. Residues: CASSRVSRGTDTQYF.

The V call is TRBV7-8, the J call TRBJ1-5; D unclear. This CDR3 has 14 residues. Germline values: CDR1 SGHVS, CDR2 FQNEAQ. Trimming stripped 0 bases from V and 12 bases from J, with 15 bases between. This CDR3 reads CASSLATSTRDQHF. The CDR3 region has the DNA TGTGCCAGCAGCTTAGCGACCTCGACTCGGGACCAGCATTTT.

This chain joins TRBV6-6 and TRBJ2-4; D ambiguous. The CDR3 consists of 13 residues. Between the trimmed V and J ends, which lost 6 bases and 5 bases, there was a span of 11 bases. Germline V CDR1 and CDR2: MNHNY, SVGAGI (reference sequence). CDR3 residues: CASSPVLQNIQYF. The CDR3 DNA follows: TGTGCCAGCAGCCCGGTGCTTCAAAACATTCAGTACTTC.

The chain joins TRBV6-2 or TRBV6-3 to TRBJ2-3, with a weak D call TRBD1 (5 bases). The germline CDR1 and CDR2 sequences are MNHEY and SVGEGT. The length of the CDR3 is 13 residues. V was cut by 2 bases and J by 5 bases, with 8 bases left in between. In DNA form, the CDR3 reads TGTGCCAGCAGTTACCCGACAGTAGATACGCAGTATTTT. Its translation: CASSYPTVDTQYF.

This chain connects TRBV10-1 to TRBJ2-7; 10 bases are shared with TRBD2. Germline CDR1 WNHNN, CDR2 SYGVQD (reference sequence). The CDR3 is 15 residues long. V was pared by 2 bases and J by 5 bases, with 6 bases of the junction left unmatched. CDR3 in DNA: TGCGCCAGCAGTGAGGGCACTAGCGGGAAAGACGAGCAGTACTTC. Amino acids: CASSEGTSGKDEQYF.

The gene calls are TRBV6-5 and TRBJ1-2, with D unresolved. Germline lookup yields CDR1 MNHEY and CDR2 SVGAGI. Trimming removed 6 bases from V and 0 bases from J, with 5 bases in between. The CDR3 has 12 residues. The DNA for the CDR3 is TGTGCCAGCAGATCGTCTAACTATGGCTACACCTTC. This sequence encodes CASRSSNYGYTF.

This rearrangement joins TRBV9 to TRBJ1-4; 8 bases map to TRBD1. V lost 4 bases, J lost 7 bases, and 12 bases stayed unmatched. The CDR3 contains 16 residues. The germline V gene has CDR1 SGDLS and CDR2 YYNGEE. The CDR3: CASSTGQGKSGEKLFF. In nucleotides, the CDR3 is TGTGCCAGCAGCACCGGACAGGGCAAGAGTGGTGAAAAACTGTTTTTT.

As for this clone: One end of the junction is discordant with germline, which a read error may explain. This chain connects TRBV20-1 to TRBJ2-1, with TRBD2 matching 7 bases. CDR3 size: 11 residues. The germline gives CDR1 DFQATT, CDR2 SNEGSKA (reference sequence). This CDR3 reads CSARRVGGPVF. The DNA for the CDR3 is TGCAGTGCTAGACGCGTGGGAGGGCCGGTCTTC.

The CDR3 DNA reads as TGCGCCAGCAGCTTGGGAGGTTCTGATGGCTACACCTTC. Its protein product is CASSLGGSDGYTF. This chain links TRBV5-1 with TRBJ1-2; D is ambiguous. Trimming took 0 bases from V and 6 from J, leaving 9 bases between them. The CDR3 loop spans 13 amino acids. Germline V gene lookup returns CDR1 SGHRS and CDR2 YFSETQ.

This clone was seen once. The rearrangement links TRBV10-3 to TRBJ2-7, with a weak D call TRBD2 (6 bases). The CDR3 runs to 13 residues. The V and J ends lost 3 bases and 4 bases respectively, with 10 bases between them. Looked up from germline, CDR1 is ENHRY and CDR2 is SYGVKD. DNA for the CDR3: TGTGCCATCAGTGAAAATCGGGGGTACGAGCAGTACTTC. This codes for CAISENRGYEQYF.

This rearrangement joins TRBV20-1 to TRBJ2-3, with 9 bases aligning to TRBD2. Trimming cost V 3 bases and J 3 bases; bases outside gene matches: 7. CDR1 and CDR2 from the germline V gene are DFQATT and SNEGSKA (reference sequence). CDR3 length: 15 residues. The DNA of the CDR3 is TGCAGTGCTAGTAGGCGCGGGGGGGCGACAGATACGCAGTATTTT. Translation: CSASRRGGATDTQYF.

This rearrangement joins TRBV10-3 to TRBJ1-2, with D tentatively TRBD1 (5 bases). This CDR3 contains 10 residues. V was pared by 11 bases and J by 6 bases, with 10 bases between. The germline gives CDR1 ENHRY, CDR2 SYGVKD. The CDR3 is CASSGDGYTF. CDR3 DNA: TGTGCCTCCTCGGGGGATGGCTACACCTTC.

The chain's CDR3 is CSASSGDPKDEQYF. CDR3 DNA: TGCAGTGCTAGTAGCGGCGACCCGAAGGACGAGCAGTACTTC. The chain has TRBV20-1 and TRBJ2-7; the D gene is possibly TRBD2 (6 bases). The CDR3 totals 14 residues. Trimming shortened V by 3 bases and J by 5 bases, and 17 bases separated the two germline ends. Germline V gives CDR1 DFQATT, CDR2 SNEGSKA (reference sequence).

The rearrangement links TRBV19 to TRBJ2-1; 7 bases match TRBD2. The CDR3 is 14 residues long. Germline CDR1 reads LNHDA; CDR2 reads SQIVND (reference sequence). V trimming: 4 bases; J trimming: 8 bases; junction bases outside the gene matches: 8. DNA of the CDR3: TGTGCCAGTAGTACTTACAGCGGGGAGGATGAGCAGTTCTTC. Amino acid sequence: CASSTYSGEDEQFF.

The V call is TRBV19, the J call TRBJ1-2, with D hard to call. V was clipped by 3 bases and J by 7 bases, with 9 bases between them. The CDR3 contains 12 residues. Per germline, CDR1 LNHDA and CDR2 SQIVND (reference sequence). CDR3 DNA: TGTGCCAGTAGTATTAGTGCGGCTGGCTACACCTTC. Its translation is CASSISAAGYTF.

With respect to this clone: A read error may produce the germline difference seen at one junction end. The chain couples TRBV6-1 to TRBJ2-1; 9 bases agree with TRBD2. Per the germline V gene, CDR1 is MNHNS and CDR2 is SASEGT. The CDR3 runs 14 residues. The CDR3 here is CASREGTSNNEQFF. The DNA for the CDR3 is TGTGCCAGCAGAGAAGGGACTAGCAACAATGAGCAGTTCTTC.

The chain recombines TRBV5-1 with TRBJ2-7, with 9 bases aligning to TRBD2. Germline loops: CDR1 SGHRS, CDR2 YFSETQ. V shed 5 bases and J 5 bases; nucleotides not matched to a gene: 5. This CDR3 has 13 residues. CDR3 DNA sequence: TGCGCCAGCAGGGTTAGCGGGAGCAACGAGCAGTACTTC. Amino acid sequence: CASRVSGSNEQYF. Drawing the rest from reference TRBV5-1 and TRBJ2-7, the complete variable domain is KAGVTQTPRYLIKTRGQQVTLSCSPISGHRSVSWYQQTPGQGLQFLFEYFSETQRNKGNFPGRFSGRQFSNSRSEMNVSTLELGDSALYLCASRVSGSNEQYFGPGTRLTVT.

The J gene is TRBJ2-7, the V gene TRBV19, with D perhaps TRBD2 (6 bases). Trimming removed 7 bases from V and 1 base from J, with 14 bases in between. Looked up from germline, CDR1 is LNHDA and CDR2 is SQIVND (reference sequence). The CDR3 has 14 amino acids. The CDR3 here is CASKEGPYSYEQYF. The DNA for the CDR3 is TGTGCCAGTAAGGAGGGACCTTATTCCTACGAGCAGTACTTC.

V usage is TRBV7-2 and J usage is TRBJ1-5; 11 bases align to TRBD1. This CDR3 spans 16 amino acids. The germline CDR1 and CDR2 sequences are SGHTA and FQGNSA. V lost 4 bases to trimming and J lost 7 bases; unmatched junction nucleotides: 9. This CDR3 is CASSSTGQGASQPQHF. The CDR3 region has the DNA TGTGCCAGCAGCTCAACAGGACAGGGGGCATCACAGCCCCAGCATTTT.